These 27 T cell receptor beta chains were all obtained from the same sample, sequenced in a study of post-analysis software for immune sequencing data. Study findings and constraints: Patients used five TRBV segments, including TRBV5-6, TRBV5-1 and TRBV20-1, more often than controls.

No antigen has been identified for these receptors. cDNA libraries for TCR beta contained unique molecular identifiers. Each CDR3 protein gets one entry after TCRdb re-called the PCR reads with MiXCR. The sample records about 500,000 distinct CDR3 sequences, around 40% being singletons. Source material: blood. Receptors were obtained from a girl aged 5-17 years with multiple sclerosis.

This clonotype showed up just a few times. The J gene is TRBJ2-7, the V gene TRBV10-3; 9 bases match TRBD1. After removal of 6 bases from V and 1 base from J, the junction contained 7 bases not matched to a gene. Germline lookup yields CDR1 ENHRY and CDR2 SYGVKD. The CDR3 spans 15 residues. DNA for the CDR3: TGTGCCATCAGCAAAGACAGGGGGGTATCCTACGAGCAGTACTTC. Translating it yields CAISKDRGVSYEQYF.

This clonotype was recorded a few times. The rearrangement links TRBV10-3 to TRBJ2-7; 10 positions agree with TRBD1. CDR3 size: 13 residues. The V segment lost 4 bases and the J segment 5 bases; nucleotides outside the gene matches: 2. Germline V lookup: CDR1 ENHRY, CDR2 SYGVKD. The CDR3 is CAISGGTGDEQYF. As DNA, the CDR3 is TGTGCCATCAGTGGCGGGACAGGGGACGAGCAGTACTTC.

The rearrangement uses TRBV3-1 and TRBJ1-2, with TRBD1 matching over 11 bases. V shed 8 bases and J 6 bases; nucleotides not matched to a gene: 2. Per the germline V gene, CDR1 is LGHDT and CDR2 is YNNKEL (reference sequence). The CDR3 length is 12 residues. The CDR3 spells CASRDRGDGYTF. The CDR3 region has the DNA TGTGCCAGCCGGGACAGGGGGGATGGCTACACCTTC.

The V and J genes are TRBV7-2 and TRBJ2-3; 10 nucleotides align to TRBD1. The junction had 5 bases not matched to a gene; V was cut back by 5 bases and J by 0 bases. This CDR3 comprises 16 residues. Germline values: CDR1 SGHTA, CDR2 FQGNSA. CDR3 sequence: CASSTRQGASTDTQYF. The DNA of the CDR3 is TGTGCCAGCAGCACGAGACAGGGGGCTAGCACAGATACGCAGTATTTT.

This clonotype appeared a few times. The V and J genes are TRBV29-1 and TRBJ2-7, with TRBD1 identical over 9 bases. Trimming took 7 bases from V and 5 from J; bases not matched to a gene: 9. Germline V gene data show CDR1 as SQVTM and CDR2 as ANQGSEA. The CDR3 loop spans 13 amino acids. For the CDR3, the DNA is TGCAGCGGGGGAACGACAGGGGGTCACGAGCAGTACTTC. It encodes CSGGTTGGHEQYF.

This clonotype was recorded a few times. CDR3 residues: CASSEGRGRDLLDTQYF. CDR3 DNA: TGTGCCAGCAGTGAAGGACGAGGGAGGGATTTGCTAGATACGCAGTATTTT. The gene calls are TRBV6-1 and TRBJ2-3; 7 bases line up with TRBD2. Germline V lookup: CDR1 MNHNS, CDR2 SASEGT. The CDR3 spans 17 residues. Losses at the gene ends were 1 base for V and 5 bases for J; bases not matched to a gene: 12.

The chain joins TRBV20-1 to TRBJ2-7; no clear D gene. Trimming removed 7 bases at V and 1 base at J, with 11 bases between. The CDR3 totals 12 residues. Germline CDR1 and CDR2: DFQATT and SNEGSKA (reference sequence). CDR3: CSGSPRSYEQYF. The DNA for the CDR3 is TGCAGTGGCTCGCCGCGATCCTACGAGCAGTACTTC.

The chain links TRBV28 to TRBJ2-3; TRBD2 matches 11 bases. CDR1 and CDR2 from the germline V gene are MDHEN and SYDVKM. The CDR3 runs 16 residues. J gave up 2 bases and V 4 bases, and 5 bases lay outside the gene matches. CDR3 sequence reads: CASSSPSGRTTDTQYF. DNA of the CDR3: TGTGCCAGCAGTTCTCCTAGCGGGAGGACCACAGATACGCAGTATTTT. The full variable domain, rest sourced from reference TRBV28 and TRBJ2-3, is DVKVTQSSRYLVKRTGEKVFLECVQDMDHENMFWYRQDPGLGLRLIYFSYDVKMKEKGDIPEGYSVSREKKERFSLILESASTNQTSMYLCASSSPSGRTTDTQYFGPGTRLTVL.

This clonotype was counted between two and nine times. This sequence joins TRBV7-2 and TRBJ2-3; D possibly uses TRBD1 or TRBD2 (5 bases each). Between the trimmed V and J ends, which lost 0 bases and 2 bases, there was a span of 12 bases. From germline, CDR1 is SGHTA and CDR2 FQGNSA. CDR3 length: 16 amino acids. The chain's CDR3 is CASSLAYGAATDTQYF. CDR3 nucleotides: TGTGCCAGCAGCTTAGCTTACGGGGCAGCCACAGATACGCAGTATTTT.

The rearrangement uses TRBV20-1 and TRBJ2-1; 13 nucleotides agree with TRBD2. V shed 4 bases, J shed 1 base, and the junction held 7 bases outside the gene matches. Germline CDR1 is DFQATT and CDR2 is SNEGSKA (reference sequence). The CDR3 spans 17 residues. CDR3 DNA: TGCAGTGCTATCCAGGGACTAGCGGGGCTATCCTACAATGAGCAGTTCTTC. Translated, it gives CSAIQGLAGLSYNEQFF.

This clonotype was seen a handful of times. The V and J genes are TRBV7-4 and TRBJ2-1; TRBD1 might be the D (6 bases). Per germline, CDR1 SGHVT and CDR2 SQSDAQ. The CDR3 loop spans 17 amino acids. V shed 2 bases and J shed 0 bases, with 14 bases lying between them. In DNA form, the CDR3 reads TGTGCCAGCAGCTTACCCTGCGGACAGATCTCCTACAATGAGCAGTTCTTC. It is translated as CASSLPCGQISYNEQFF.

CDR3 amino acids: CASRTSGSHEQFF. In DNA, the CDR3 is TGTGCCAGCAGGACTAGCGGGAGCCATGAGCAGTTCTTC. The chain combines TRBV27 with TRBJ2-1, with 12 bases fitting TRBD2. V lost 6 bases to trimming and J lost 8 bases; unmatched junction nucleotides: 2. CDR1 is MNHEY, CDR2 SMNVEV, per germline (reference sequence). This CDR3 is 13 amino acids long.

The chain couples TRBV6-6 to TRBJ1-5; no firm D call. The CDR3 spans 13 residues. Trimming stripped 7 bases from V and 6 bases from J, with 13 bases between. The germline V gene has CDR1 MNHNY and CDR2 SVGAGI (reference sequence). The CDR3: CASTWVLGQPQHF. CDR3 DNA sequence: TGTGCCAGCACCTGGGTCCTCGGTCAGCCCCAGCATTTT.

The chain joins TRBV6-5 to TRBJ2-2; 7 bases align to TRBD1. The germline V gene encodes CDR1 MNHEY and CDR2 SVGAGI. The CDR3 loop spans 15 amino acids. J was trimmed by 4 bases and V by 4 bases; bases with no gene match: 6. The CDR3 DNA reads as TGTGCCAGCAGTTTTGACAGGGTCGGCACCGGGGAGCTGTTTTTT. This encodes CASSFDRVGTGELFF.

This clonotype was found a few times. The chain combines TRBV11-2 with TRBJ2-1, with a weak D call TRBD1 (5 bases). Germline V gene data show CDR1 as SGHAT and CDR2 as FQNNGV. The length of the CDR3 is 14 residues. V lost 4 bases and J lost 8, with 15 bases in between. The CDR3 nucleotides are TGTGCCAGCAGCTCCCAGGTCAGGGTCCATGAGCAGTTCTTC. This sequence encodes CASSSQVRVHEQFF. Filled out from reference TRBV11-2 and TRBJ2-1, the complete variable domain reads EAGVAQSPRYKIIEKRQSVAFWCNPISGHATLYWYQQILGQGPKLLIQFQNNGVVDDSQLPKDRFSAERLKGVDSTLKIQPAKLEDSAVYLCASSSQVRVHEQFFGPGTRLTVL.

This clonotype was counted a single time. The chain has TRBV30 and TRBJ2-1; D might be TRBD2 (5 bases). Per the germline V gene, CDR1 is GTSNPN and CDR2 is SVGIG (reference sequence). V gave up 2 bases and J gave up 4 bases, with 12 bases separating them. This CDR3 has 14 residues. CDR3 nucleotide sequence: TGTGCCTGGAGTAACGGGGAGATATACAATGAGCAGTTCTTC. Residues: CAWSNGEIYNEQFF.

The CDR3 DNA reads TGCGCCAGCAGCCAACCGATTGCGGACACCGGGGAGCTGTTTTTT. As protein: CASSQPIADTGELFF. V usage is TRBV4-1 and J usage is TRBJ2-2; no clear D gene. CDR1 and CDR2 (germline): MGHRA, YSYEKL. The V end was cut by 2 bases, the J end by 3 bases, with 10 bases between. The CDR3 is 15 amino acids.

This chain uses TRBV19 with TRBJ1-5; no firm D call. Trimming left V 1 base short and J 4 bases short, with 8 bases between. The CDR3 runs 14 residues. The V gene's germline CDR1 is LNHDA and CDR2 SQIVND (reference sequence). Here the CDR3 reads CASSIVTDNQPQHF. In DNA form, the CDR3 reads TGTGCCAGTAGTATAGTTACAGATAATCAGCCCCAGCATTTT.

The V gene is TRBV20-1, the J gene TRBJ2-3; D gene uncertain. Germline lookup yields CDR1 DFQATT and CDR2 SNEGSKA (reference sequence). The CDR3 has 15 amino acids. V lost 0 bases to trimming and J lost 4 bases, with 14 bases between them. CDR3 DNA: TGCAGTGCTAGAGATGTTGGGATAATCGCAGATACGCAGTATTTT. Amino acids: CSARDVGIIADTQYF.

The chain recombines TRBV7-9 with TRBJ1-4, with 7 bases aligning to TRBD1. Germline V gives CDR1 SEHNR, CDR2 FQNEAQ (reference sequence). The length of the CDR3 is 14 residues. The J segment lost 8 bases and the V segment lost 3 bases, leaving 6 bases of the junction unmatched. The CDR3, as DNA: TGTGCCAGCAGCTTGGGACAGATTGAGGAAAAACTGTTTTTT. Its translation is CASSLGQIEEKLFF.

This clonotype was detected only a few times. The chain is built from TRBV5-1 and TRBJ1-2; no reliable D call. Germline V lookup: CDR1 SGHRS, CDR2 YFSETQ. V lost 5 bases, J lost 0 bases, and 14 bases lay in between. The CDR3 contains 15 residues. The CDR3 sequence: CASSSTWNPNYGYTF. The CDR3 DNA reads TGCGCCAGCAGTTCGACGTGGAACCCTAACTATGGCTACACCTTC.

J is TRBJ2-5 and V is TRBV14; no reliable D call. V lost 5 bases and J lost 7, with 8 bases in between. The CDR3 contains 11 residues. Germline V gene sequence: CDR1 SGHDN, CDR2 FVKESK. CDR3 nucleotides: TGTGCCAGCAGCGCCCAGGTGACCCAGTACTTC. Its protein product is CASSAQVTQYF.

There are a few counts of this clonotype. CDR3 in DNA: TGTGCCACCAGTGATTTAGGACTAGCGGGAGGACGAGAGACCCAGTACTTC. It codes for CATSDLGLAGGRETQYF. The V and J genes are TRBV24-1 and TRBJ2-5; 14 nucleotides agree with TRBD2. Germline lookup yields CDR1 KGHDR and CDR2 SFDVKD. The CDR3 has 17 amino acids. V shed 1 base and J 4 bases; nucleotides not matched to a gene: 4.

This clonotype was counted a single time. V usage is TRBV7-2 and J usage is TRBJ2-7; D perhaps matches TRBD2 (5 bases). The CDR3 extends over 15 amino acids. V dropped 4 bases and J dropped 3 bases, with 16 bases sitting between them. Germline CDR1 and CDR2: SGHTA and FQGNSA. CDR3: CASSSDGGRNYEQYF. The CDR3 nucleotides are TGTGCCAGCAGCTCAGACGGAGGCCGGAACTACGAGCAGTACTTC.

This chain uses TRBV4-1 with TRBJ2-3; 9 nucleotides line up with TRBD1. CDR3 length: 18 residues. The V segment lost 4 bases and the J segment 1 base; nucleotides outside the gene matches: 12. From germline, CDR1 is MGHRA and CDR2 YSYEKL. CDR3 protein: CASSRRDRVRGGTDTQYF. CDR3 DNA: TGCGCCAGCAGCCGTCGGGACAGGGTACGAGGAGGCACAGATACGCAGTATTTT.

This clonotype was counted between two and nine times. The chain recombines TRBV29-1 with TRBJ2-4, with no clear D. There are 14 residues in the CDR3. Germline loops: CDR1 SQVTM, CDR2 ANQGSEA. V was cut by 7 bases and J by 3 bases, with 16 bases left in between. The CDR3 is CSAQPSGSKNIQYF. CDR3 bases: TGCAGCGCCCAACCGTCGGGTAGCAAAAACATTCAGTACTTC.

This clonotype was picked up a small number of times. V gene TRBV10-3 combines with J gene TRBJ2-1; 8 bases match TRBD2. The CDR3 covers 17 residues. Germline values: CDR1 ENHRY, CDR2 SYGVKD. J was trimmed by 2 bases and V by 0 bases; bases with no gene match: 6. CDR3 DNA: TGTGCCATCAGTGAGTCTTCAAGCGGGAGACCCTACAATGAGCAGTTCTTC. Translating gives CAISESSSGRPYNEQFF.